Listed here are 8 T cell receptor beta chains from one sample, sequenced in a study of T cells in Graves' hyperthyroidism and ophthalmopathy. Authors of the study amplified TCR beta CDR3 regions from RNA transcripts. Primed by the HTBI set, a first-round RT-PCR was run on the TCR CDR3. TCRdb processed the multiplex PCR reads anew with MiXCR; each CDR3 protein has one entry. The table includes 300,000 to 450,000 distinct CDR3 sequences, more than 12% detected once. The source material was blood. The origin of the receptors is a woman in her thirties with Graves' ophthalmopathy.

This clonotype has just a few counts. The V gene is TRBV9, the J gene TRBJ2-5; TRBD2 matches at 12 bases. The J segment lost 5 bases and the V segment lost 3 bases, leaving 14 bases of the junction unmatched. Looked up from germline, CDR1 is SGDLS and CDR2 is YYNGEE. The CDR3 is 18 amino acids. In DNA form, the CDR3 reads TGTGCCAGCAGCGACCCTGGGCTAGCGGGGGGGCCTGCGGAGACCCAGTACTTC. As protein: CASSDPGLAGGPAETQYF.

In its sample, this clonotype was seen many times. The rearrangement joins TRBV28 to TRBJ1-1; possibly TRBD1 for D (5 bases). Between the trimmed V and J ends, which lost 1 base and 3 bases, there was a span of 9 bases. This CDR3 contains 14 residues. Germline V CDR1 and CDR2: MDHEN, SYDVKM. CDR3 sequence (DNA): TGTGCCAGCAGTTTATTTCGGGGGTACACTGAAGCTTTCTTT. This sequence encodes CASSLFRGYTEAFF.

The chain recombines TRBV12-3 or TRBV12-4 with TRBJ2-1; no clear D gene. CDR3 length equals 11 residues. V was trimmed by 6 bases and J by 6 bases, leaving 6 bases between them. For the CDR3, the DNA is TGTGCCAGCAGACTCACCAATGAGCAGTTCTTC. It specifies CASRLTNEQFF.

This clonotype was detected many times. The chain has TRBV5-1 and TRBJ2-2; 8 positions match TRBD2. CDR1 SGHRS and CDR2 YFSETQ come from the germline V gene. Trimming cost V 4 bases and J 3 bases; bases outside gene matches: 17. The CDR3 totals 19 residues. Written as DNA, the CDR3 is TGCGCCAGCAGCCCAAGCGGGACTAGTCATCCCGGGTACACCGGGGAGCTGTTTTTT. Protein product: CASSPSGTSHPGYTGELFF.

There are many counts of this clonotype. The chain recombines TRBV9 with TRBJ2-1; tentative D call: TRBD2 (6 bases). Trimming left V 5 bases short and J 5 bases short, with 20 bases between. Germline assignment: CDR1 SGDLS and CDR2 YYNGEE. The CDR3 consists of 16 residues. The CDR3 nucleotides are TGTGCCAGCAGTGATAGGCCGGGACTTGGGGACAATGAGCAGTTCTTC. Encoded protein: CASSDRPGLGDNEQFF.

The chain joins TRBV6-1 to TRBJ2-6; D gene uncertain. The V and J ends lost 4 bases and 0 bases respectively, with 10 bases between them. The CDR3 is 16 amino acids. Per the germline V gene, CDR1 is MNHNS and CDR2 is SASEGT. The CDR3, as DNA: TGTGCCAGCAGTGCTCAAGAGTCCTCTGGGGCCAACGTCCTGACTTTC. The encoded protein is CASSAQESSGANVLTF.

This clonotype was observed many times. CDR3 sequence reads: CASSFLTENSPLHF. CDR3 DNA sequence: TGTGCCAGCAGTTTCCTGACAGAGAATTCACCCCTCCACTTT. V gene TRBV12-3 or TRBV12-4 combines with J gene TRBJ1-6; D is perhaps TRBD1 (5 bases). Trimming took off 3 bases at V and 7 bases at J, with 10 bases between the two ends. The CDR3 is made up of 14 amino acids.

At least ten counts were recorded for this clonotype. This chain connects TRBV6-1 to TRBJ2-5, with TRBD2 matching 11 bases. Germline-derived CDR1 and CDR2 are MNHNS and SASEGT. After removal of 6 bases from V and 0 bases from J, the junction contained 3 bases not matched to a gene. CDR3 length: 15 residues. The CDR3 nucleotides read TGTGCCAGCAGCTGGACTAGCGGGTACCAAGAGACCCAGTACTTC. Translation: CASSWTSGYQETQYF.